A single TCR beta chain is shown here with its context. Measured with immunoSEQ multiplex PCR; TCRdb has only the in-frame clones, and not every one. The sample includes about 270,000 clones, roughly 90% of them seen just once. The sample originates from a study of blood T cell repertoires in COVID-19. Study-wide context: Researchers got acute and convalescent COVID-19 samples from the United States, Italy and Spain. T cells, B-cell-depleted T cells, or PBMCs provided the cDNA or gDNA that served as material.

Deletions cut 0 bases from V and 4 bases from J, with 16 bases between. The CDR3 loop spans 17 amino acids. Germline CDR1 and CDR2: LGHDT and YNNKEL (reference sequence). Those enrolled in Seattle joined during active infection and were followed longitudinally afterward. This receptor was identified in a woman aged 25 to 39 with COVID-19, enrolled during active disease. The chain links TRBV3-1 (or the pseudogene TRBV3-2) to TRBJ2-1; weak D call: TRBD2 (6 bases). Sequences were obtained from peripheral blood. Here the CDR3 DNA reads TGTGCCAGCAGCCAAGAGGCGGGGCCGAGATCTTACAATGAGCAGTTCTTC. Residues: CASSQEAGPRSYNEQFF.